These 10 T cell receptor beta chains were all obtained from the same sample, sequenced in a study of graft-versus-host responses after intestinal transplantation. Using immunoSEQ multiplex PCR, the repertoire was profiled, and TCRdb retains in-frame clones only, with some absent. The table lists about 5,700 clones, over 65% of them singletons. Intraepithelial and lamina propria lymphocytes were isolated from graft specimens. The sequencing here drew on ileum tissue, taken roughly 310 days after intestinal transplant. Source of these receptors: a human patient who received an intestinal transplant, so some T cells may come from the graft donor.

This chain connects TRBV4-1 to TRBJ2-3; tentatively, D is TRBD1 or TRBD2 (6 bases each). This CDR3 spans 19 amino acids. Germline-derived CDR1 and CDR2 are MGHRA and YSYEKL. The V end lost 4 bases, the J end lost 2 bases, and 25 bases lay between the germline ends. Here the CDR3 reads CASSRRGGLNFDYTDTQYF. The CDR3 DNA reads TGCGCCAGCAGCCGTAGAGGGGGACTTAACTTCGATTACACAGATACGCAGTATTTT.

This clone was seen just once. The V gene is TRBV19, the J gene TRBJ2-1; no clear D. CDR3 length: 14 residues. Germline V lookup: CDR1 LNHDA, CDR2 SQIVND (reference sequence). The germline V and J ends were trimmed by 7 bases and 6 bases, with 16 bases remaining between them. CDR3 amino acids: CASTPRVAVNEQFF. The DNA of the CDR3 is TGTGCCAGTACTCCACGCGTGGCGGTCAATGAGCAGTTCTTC.

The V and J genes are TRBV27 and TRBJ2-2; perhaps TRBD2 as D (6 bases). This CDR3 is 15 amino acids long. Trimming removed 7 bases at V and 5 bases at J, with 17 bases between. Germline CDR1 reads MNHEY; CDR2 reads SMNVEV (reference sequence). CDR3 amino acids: CASTAGLLRTGELFF. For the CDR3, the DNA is TGTGCCAGCACCGCGGGACTTTTAAGGACCGGGGAGCTGTTTTTT.

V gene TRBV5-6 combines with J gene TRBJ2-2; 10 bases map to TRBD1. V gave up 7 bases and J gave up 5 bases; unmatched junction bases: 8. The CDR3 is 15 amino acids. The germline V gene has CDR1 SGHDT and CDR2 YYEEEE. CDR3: CASQTGGGWTGELFF. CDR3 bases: TGTGCCAGCCAGACAGGGGGCGGGTGGACCGGGGAGCTGTTTTTT.

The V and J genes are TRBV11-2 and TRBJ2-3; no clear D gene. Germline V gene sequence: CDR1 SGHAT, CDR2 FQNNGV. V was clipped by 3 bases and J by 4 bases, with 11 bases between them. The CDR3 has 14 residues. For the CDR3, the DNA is TGTGCCAGCAGCTTCCTCGGGCTAGCAGATACGCAGTATTTT. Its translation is CASSFLGLADTQYF. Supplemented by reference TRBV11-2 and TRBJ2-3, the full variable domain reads EAGVAQSPRYKIIEKRQSVAFWCNPISGHATLYWYQQILGQGPKLLIQFQNNGVVDDSQLPKDRFSAERLKGVDSTLKIQPAKLEDSAVYLCASSFLGLADTQYFGPGTRLTVL.

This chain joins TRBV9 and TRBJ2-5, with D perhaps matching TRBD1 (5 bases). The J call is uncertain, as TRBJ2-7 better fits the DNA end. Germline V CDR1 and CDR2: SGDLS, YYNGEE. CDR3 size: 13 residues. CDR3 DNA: TGTGCCAGCAGCGTAGCTCAGGGATACGAGCAGTACTTC. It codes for CASSVAQGYEQYF.

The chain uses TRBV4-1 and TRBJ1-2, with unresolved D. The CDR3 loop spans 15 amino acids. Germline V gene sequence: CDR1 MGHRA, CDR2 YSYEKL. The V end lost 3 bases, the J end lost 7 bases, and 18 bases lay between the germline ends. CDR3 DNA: TGCGCCAGCAGCCACTGGTTTAGAGGGCCGGGTGGCTACACCTTC. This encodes CASSHWFRGPGGYTF.

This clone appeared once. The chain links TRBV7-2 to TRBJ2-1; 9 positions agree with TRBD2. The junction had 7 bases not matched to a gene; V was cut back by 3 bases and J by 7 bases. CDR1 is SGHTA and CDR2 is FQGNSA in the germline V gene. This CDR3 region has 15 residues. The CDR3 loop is CASSLAGGPINEQFF. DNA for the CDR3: TGTGCCAGCAGCTTGGCGGGAGGGCCTATAAATGAGCAGTTCTTC. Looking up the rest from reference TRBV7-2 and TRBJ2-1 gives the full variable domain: GAGVSQSPSNKVTEKGKDVELRCDPISGHTALYWYRQSLGQGLEFLIYFQGNSAPDKSGLPSDRFSAERTGGSVSTLTIQRTQQEDSAVYLCASSLAGGPINEQFFGPGTRLTVL.

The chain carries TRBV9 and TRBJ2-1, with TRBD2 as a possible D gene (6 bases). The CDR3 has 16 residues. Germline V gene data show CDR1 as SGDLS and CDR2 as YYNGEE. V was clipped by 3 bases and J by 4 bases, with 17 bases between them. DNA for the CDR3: TGTGCCAGCAGCGCCTCCGGGACTCGATCGTACAATGAGCAGTTCTTC. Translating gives CASSASGTRSYNEQFF.

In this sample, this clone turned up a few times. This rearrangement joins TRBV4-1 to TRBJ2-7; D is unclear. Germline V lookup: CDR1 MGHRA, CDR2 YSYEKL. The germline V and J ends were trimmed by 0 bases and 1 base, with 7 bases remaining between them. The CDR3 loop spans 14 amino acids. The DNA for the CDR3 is TGCGCCAGCAGCCAAGACCTCTTTTCCTACGAGCAGTACTTC. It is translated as CASSQDLFSYEQYF.